Below, 26 T cell receptor beta chains from the same sample are listed, as sequenced in a study of blood T cell repertoires in COVID-19. Profiled with immunoSEQ multiplex PCR; TCRdb holds only in-frame clones, not every one. The sample includes 150,000 to 200,000 clones, approximately 82% of them seen just once. Sequencing used PBMCs or T cells enriched from blood (not recorded which). The receptors originated from a woman aged 45-65 years who had recovered from COVID-19.

This chain joins TRBV3-1 (or the pseudogene TRBV3-2) and TRBJ1-2, with D perhaps TRBD1 (6 bases). Per germline, CDR1 LGHDT and CDR2 YNNKEL (reference sequence). The CDR3 covers 14 residues. Trimming cost V 3 bases and J 3 bases, with 11 bases left between them. CDR3 nucleotides: TGTGCCAGCAGCCAGGGCGACAGGTACTATGGCTACACCTTC. Translating it yields CASSQGDRYYGYTF.

The chain couples TRBV3-1 (or the pseudogene TRBV3-2) to TRBJ2-5, with 7 positions matching TRBD1. The CDR3 is 14 amino acids. Germline V gives CDR1 LGHDT, CDR2 YNNKEL (reference sequence). The V segment lost 1 base and the J segment 5 bases; nucleotides outside the gene matches: 4. CDR3 protein: CASSQGQGRETQYF. The CDR3 DNA sequence: TGTGCCAGCAGCCAAGGACAGGGAAGGGAGACCCAGTACTTC.

The chain employs TRBV29-1 and TRBJ2-1, with 13 nucleotides matching TRBD2. Unmatched junction bases numbered 11, after V lost 7 bases and J lost 5 bases. The CDR3 length is 16 residues. Germline-derived CDR1 and CDR2 are SQVTM and ANQGSEA. CDR3 sequence: CSDLGLAGARDNEQFF. CDR3 bases: TGCAGCGATCTCGGACTAGCGGGGGCCCGCGACAATGAGCAGTTCTTC.

The rearrangement joins TRBV5-4 to TRBJ1-1; 7 nucleotides agree with TRBD1. After removal of 4 bases from V and 4 bases from J, the junction contained 7 bases not matched to a gene. Germline V gene lookup returns CDR1 SGHNT and CDR2 YYREEE (reference sequence). The CDR3 contains 14 residues. As DNA, the CDR3 is TGTGCCAGCAGCCACCGGGACAGCTTCACTGAAGCTTTCTTT. Protein sequence: CASSHRDSFTEAFF. The variable domain in full, with the rest retrieved from reference TRBV5-4 and TRBJ1-1, is ETGVTQSPTHLIKTRGQQVTLRCSSQSGHNTVSWYQQALGQGPQFIFQYYREEENGRGNFPPRFSGLQFPNYSSELNVNALELDDSALYLCASSHRDSFTEAFFGQGTRLTVV.

The V gene is TRBV9, the J gene TRBJ2-7; 10 positions match TRBD2. J lost 4 bases, V lost 3 bases, and 4 bases had no gene match. The length of the CDR3 is 14 residues. The germline CDR1 and CDR2 sequences are SGDLS and YYNGEE. CDR3 DNA sequence: TGTGCCAGCAGCGGCGGGACTAGCGCTTACGAGCAGTACTTC. Translation: CASSGGTSAYEQYF.

This clone came up many times. The chain's CDR3 is CASIAGRTGELFF. For the CDR3, the DNA is TGTGCCAGCATAGCAGGGCGGACCGGGGAGCTGTTTTTT. The chain uses TRBV2 and TRBJ2-2; maybe TRBD1 (5 bases). The CDR3 length is 13 residues. Germline CDR1 is SNHLY and CDR2 is FYNNEI. Trimming pared 7 bases from V and 5 bases from J, leaving 11 bases between.

DNA of the CDR3: TGTGCCAGCATTCCGAGGGACAGAGTAAACACCATATATTTT. Translated, it gives CASIPRDRVNTIYF. V and J are TRBV6-5 and TRBJ1-3, with TRBD1 matching over 7 bases. Germline CDR1 is MNHEY and CDR2 is SVGAGI. Trimming at V came to 7 bases and at J to 6 bases, leaving 9 bases not matched to a gene. The CDR3 is 14 amino acids.

This chain connects TRBV7-3 to TRBJ2-3; 8 bases align to TRBD1. This CDR3 contains 14 residues. J gave up 5 bases and V 3 bases, and 4 bases lay outside the gene matches. Germline V lookup: CDR1 SGHTA, CDR2 FQGTGA. The CDR3, as DNA: TGTGCCAGCAGCTTCACAGGGGGAATAGATACGCAGTATTTT. Residues: CASSFTGGIDTQYF.

The chain has TRBV7-8 and TRBJ2-1, with no clear D. The CDR3 consists of 13 residues. Germline CDR1 is SGHVS and CDR2 is FQNEAQ. Deletions cut 4 bases from V and 3 bases from J, with 7 bases between. CDR3 residues: CASSSQIYNEQFF. The CDR3 DNA sequence: TGTGCCAGCAGCTCCCAAATCTACAATGAGCAGTTCTTC. Based on the CDR3 plus reference TRBV7-8 and TRBJ2-1, the full variable domain is GAGVSQSPRYKVAKRGQDVALRCDPISGHVSLFWYQQALGQGPEFLTYFQNEAQLDKSGLPSDRFFAERPEGSVSTLKIQRTQQEDSAVYLCASSSQIYNEQFFGPGTRLTVL.

The genes are TRBV10-3 and TRBJ1-3; D unclear. V was pared by 2 bases and J by 0 bases, with 8 bases between. CDR1 and CDR2 from the germline V gene are ENHRY and SYGVKD. The CDR3 contains 15 residues. DNA for the CDR3: TGTGCCATCAGTGAGGAGATATTCTCTGGAAACACCATATATTTT. Protein: CAISEEIFSGNTIYF.

The chain joins TRBV19 to TRBJ2-3, with D unresolved. Germline lookup yields CDR1 LNHDA and CDR2 SQIVND (reference sequence). The length of the CDR3 is 12 residues. Trimming took off 3 bases at V and 10 bases at J, with 11 bases between the two ends. CDR3 amino acids: CASSMKSVAQYF. CDR3 DNA: TGTGCCAGTAGTATGAAGTCGGTTGCGCAGTATTTT.

The rearrangement joins TRBV6-5 to TRBJ2-7; TRBD2 agrees at 7 bases. This CDR3 is built from 11 residues. Germline V gene data show CDR1 as MNHEY and CDR2 as SVGAGI. Losses at the gene ends were 10 bases for V and 5 bases for J; bases not matched to a gene: 5. The CDR3 loop is CAIRAGNEQYF. The CDR3 region has the DNA TGTGCCATCAGAGCGGGAAACGAGCAGTACTTC.

The rearrangement uses TRBV7-9 and TRBJ2-1, with a tentative D call TRBD2 (6 bases). V lost 4 bases to trimming and J lost 4 bases, with 23 bases between them. Germline loops: CDR1 SEHNR, CDR2 FQNEAQ (reference sequence). This CDR3 is built from 18 residues. In DNA, the CDR3 is TGTGCCAGCAGCTCGACTCCCGGGAGAGGGCCTTCGTACAATGAGCAGTTCTTC. It codes for CASSSTPGRGPSYNEQFF.

The sample holds a few counts of this clone. V usage is TRBV3-1 (or the pseudogene TRBV3-2) and J usage is TRBJ1-1, with D perhaps TRBD1 (6 bases). The germline V gene has CDR1 LGHDT and CDR2 YNNKEL (reference sequence). The CDR3 contains 13 residues. The V end was cut by 2 bases, the J end by 4 bases, with 8 bases between. The CDR3 DNA reads TGTGCCAGCAGCCAACGGGGGGCCACTGAAGCTTTCTTT. Its translation: CASSQRGATEAFF.

This chain joins TRBV7-8 and TRBJ2-1, with TRBD1 matching 7 bases. The length of the CDR3 is 15 residues. Trimming took 3 bases from V and 3 from J; bases not matched to a gene: 5. Germline V gives CDR1 SGHVS, CDR2 FQNEAQ. CDR3 region: CASSFKQGFYNEQFF. As DNA, the CDR3 is TGTGCCAGCAGCTTCAAACAGGGGTTCTACAATGAGCAGTTCTTC.

CDR3 DNA: TGTGCCAGCAGCTTATTGGGGACTACGAACACCGGGGAGCTGTTTTTT. Amino acids: CASSLLGTTNTGELFF. The chain couples TRBV7-2 to TRBJ2-2; TRBD2 matches 7 bases. Germline CDR1 and CDR2: SGHTA and FQGNSA. The length of the CDR3 is 16 residues. V lost 2 bases and J lost 0; bases outside the gene matches: 3.

The CDR3 DNA sequence: TGTGCCAGCAGCTTTTGCTACCACGGGACTAGTTCCGGGGAGACCCAGTACTTC. It yields the protein CASSFCYHGTSSGETQYF. V gene TRBV7-2 combines with J gene TRBJ2-5; 8 bases align to TRBD2. CDR3 length: 18 amino acids. After removal of 3 bases from V and 5 bases from J, the junction contained 17 bases not matched to a gene. The germline V gene has CDR1 SGHTA and CDR2 FQGNSA.

This chain uses TRBV11-2 with TRBJ2-2; D perhaps matches TRBD2 (5 bases). The germline gives CDR1 SGHAT, CDR2 FQNNGV. Trimming stripped 5 bases from V and 4 bases from J, with 14 bases between. This CDR3 contains 15 residues. The CDR3 loop is CASSPSPGSTGELFF. The CDR3 coding sequence is TGTGCCAGCAGCCCCTCGCCGGGGAGCACCGGGGAGCTGTTTTTT.

This clone has only a few counts. The CDR3 DNA sequence: TGTGCCAGCAGTGGACAGGAATATAACTATGGCTACACCTTC. The encoded protein is CASSGQEYNYGYTF. This chain joins TRBV2 and TRBJ1-2, with D tentatively TRBD1 (6 bases). The germline V gene has CDR1 SNHLY and CDR2 FYNNEI. The CDR3 has 14 residues. The germline V and J ends were trimmed by 4 bases and 1 base, with 10 bases remaining between them. Using reference TRBV2 and TRBJ1-2 for the parts outside the CDR3, the full variable domain is EPEVTQTPSHQVTQMGQEVILRCVPISNHLYFYWYRQILGQKVEFLVSFYNNEISEKSEIFDDQFSVERPDGSNFTLKIRSTKLEDSAMYFCASSGQEYNYGYTFGSGTRLTVV.

The sample holds one count of this clone. The rearrangement joins TRBV7-2 to TRBJ1-6, with D unresolved. V lost 6 bases, J lost 10 bases, and 16 bases lay in between. Germline CDR1 SGHTA, CDR2 FQGNSA. The CDR3 has 14 residues. The CDR3 here is CASRLPGVISPLHF. DNA for the CDR3: TGTGCCAGCAGGTTACCAGGTGTCATATCACCCCTCCACTTT.

V gene TRBV9 combines with J gene TRBJ2-2; TRBD1 is a possible D gene (6 bases). Trimming removed 3 bases from V and 2 bases from J, with 14 bases in between. The V gene's germline CDR1 is SGDLS and CDR2 YYNGEE. The CDR3 is made up of 16 amino acids. CDR3 DNA sequence: TGTGCCAGCAGCGCTCTGACAGGCTCTAACACCGGGGAGCTGTTTTTT. It is translated as CASSALTGSNTGELFF.

The chain combines TRBV27 with TRBJ1-5; 9 nucleotides agree with TRBD1. This CDR3 is built from 17 residues. Trimming cost V 2 bases and J 2 bases; bases outside gene matches: 7. The germline V gene encodes CDR1 MNHEY and CDR2 SMNVEV (reference sequence). CDR3 in DNA: TGTGCCAGCAGTTTAGGTACAGGGGGCTATGGCAATCAGCCCCAGCATTTT. Amino acid sequence: CASSLGTGGYGNQPQHF.

This clone was recorded only once. J is TRBJ2-5 and V is TRBV27; 11 bases fit TRBD2. The length of the CDR3 is 18 residues. CDR1 MNHEY and CDR2 SMNVEV come from the germline V gene (reference sequence). After removal of 5 bases from V and 1 base from J, the junction contained 12 bases not matched to a gene. CDR3 DNA sequence: TGTGCCAGCAGTCCTCCCAACCGACTAGCGGGGTTCCAAGAGACCCAGTACTTC. It encodes CASSPPNRLAGFQETQYF.

V usage is TRBV10-3 and J usage is TRBJ2-3, with D unresolved. Trimming shortened V by 0 bases and J by 0 bases, and 10 bases separated the two germline ends. CDR3 length equals 16 residues. From germline, CDR1 is ENHRY and CDR2 SYGVKD. The CDR3 DNA reads TGTGCCATCAGTGAGTCCGGAGTCCTTAGCACAGATACGCAGTATTTT. It yields the protein CAISESGVLSTDTQYF.

The chain carries TRBV28 and TRBJ2-5; tentatively, D is TRBD2 (6 bases). V gave up 7 bases and J gave up 2 bases, with 14 bases separating them. The CDR3 is 14 residues long. From germline, CDR1 is MDHEN and CDR2 SYDVKM. CDR3 coding DNA: TGTGCCAGCAATCAGTTAGCGGAACAAGAGACCCAGTACTTC. This encodes CASNQLAEQETQYF.

This rearrangement joins TRBV29-1 to TRBJ1-5, with 12 bases fitting TRBD1. The CDR3 consists of 17 residues. Trimming removed 4 bases from V and 9 bases from J; junction bases left unmatched: 16. Germline CDR1 is SQVTM and CDR2 is ANQGSEA. The CDR3 spells CSVVTTGTGGPGSPQHF. The DNA for the CDR3 is TGCAGCGTTGTGACGACCGGGACAGGGGGCCCAGGATCGCCCCAGCATTTT.